Described below is a single TCR beta chain sequence and its context. The data were obtained in a study of OX40 agonist ivuxolimab in advanced cancers. Measured with immunoSEQ multiplex PCR; TCRdb has only the in-frame clones, and not every one. The table records 60,000 to 65,000 clones, under 95% of them present only once. V was shortened by 5 bases and J by 0 bases, with 13 bases between the two germline ends. The CDR3 is 16 residues long. Germline CDR1 is LNHDA and CDR2 is SQIVND (reference sequence). The chain has TRBV19 and TRBJ1-4, with D unresolved. The TCR comes from an adult with an advanced solid tumor such as melanoma, head and neck, liver or kidney cancer. The sample in question was CD4+ or CD8+ T cells sorted from blood, obtained in a trial of the OX40 agonist ivuxolimab. CDR3 loop: CASSFLPVATNEKLFF. Here the CDR3 DNA reads TGTGCCAGTAGTTTTCTCCCAGTTGCAACTAATGAAAAACTGTTTTTT.